The T cell receptor (beta chain) under discussion was sequenced for a study of blood T cell repertoires in COVID-19. About the research overall: Spain, Italy and the United States supplied samples that represented acute and convalescent COVID-19. T cells, B-cell-depleted T cells, or PBMCs supplied cDNA or gDNA.

Per germline, CDR1 SNHLY and CDR2 FYNNEI. The CDR3 spans 15 residues. The germline V and J ends were trimmed by 8 bases and 2 bases, with 19 bases remaining between them. Per the study methods: By means of reference gene primer amplification, nucleated cell counts were estimated. Sequencing used immunoSEQ multiplex PCR; TCRdb keeps in-frame clones, though not all of them. The V and J calls and clone size are taken from that table; D and trimming were inferred from the DNA. The sample includes approximately 200,000 clones, roughly 80% of them seen just once. The sample comprised peripheral blood. This clonotype was sampled from a man aged 55 to 69 with active or convalescent COVID-19. V and J are TRBV2 and TRBJ2-7, with TRBD1 as a possible D gene (6 bases). CDR3 nucleotide sequence: TGTGCCAGCCCTGAGGCAGGGGTTGAGACCTACGAGCAGTACTTC. This sequence encodes CASPEAGVETYEQYF.